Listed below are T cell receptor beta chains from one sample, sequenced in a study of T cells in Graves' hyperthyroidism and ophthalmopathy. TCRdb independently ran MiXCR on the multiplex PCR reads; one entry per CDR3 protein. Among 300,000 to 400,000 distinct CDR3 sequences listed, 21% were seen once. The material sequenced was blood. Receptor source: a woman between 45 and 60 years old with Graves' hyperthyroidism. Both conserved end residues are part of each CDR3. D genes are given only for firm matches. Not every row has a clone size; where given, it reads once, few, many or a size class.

CDR3 protein: CASSPMLRQGGDGYTF; CDR3 DNA: TGTGCCAGCAGCCCGATGTTGAGACAGGGCGGAGATGGCTACACCTTC; D gene: TRBD1; J gene: TRBJ1-2; V gene: TRBV7-8; clone size: many
CDR3 protein: CASSVTTAGNYGYTF; CDR3 DNA: TGTGCCAGCAGTGTGACAACAGCCGGTAACTATGGCTACACCTTC; D gene: NA; J gene: TRBJ1-2; V gene: TRBV27; clone size: NA
CDR3 protein: CASSERGGFPTDTQYF; CDR3 DNA: TGTGCCAGCAGTGAACGGGGGGGCTTCCCTACAGATACGCAGTATTTT; D gene: TRBD2; J gene: TRBJ2-3; V gene: TRBV6-1; clone size: many
CDR3 protein: CSALGQEGTDTQYF; CDR3 DNA: TGCAGTGCCCTCGGACAGGAGGGGACAGATACGCAGTATTTT; D gene: NA; J gene: TRBJ2-3; V gene: TRBV20-1; clone size: NA
CDR3 protein: CASSLGLAGTDTQYF; CDR3 DNA: TGCGCCAGCAGCTTGGGACTAGCGGGAACAGATACGCAGTATTTT; D gene: TRBD2; J gene: TRBJ2-3; V gene: TRBV5-1; clone size: many
CDR3 protein: CASSVGGAGTGVDYTF; CDR3 DNA: TGTGCCAGCAGCGTTGGAGGCGCCGGGACAGGGGTTGACTACACCTTC; D gene: TRBD1; J gene: TRBJ1-2; V gene: TRBV7-2; clone size: NA
CDR3 protein: CASCPGSYGYTF; CDR3 DNA: NA; D gene: NA; J gene: TRBJ1-2; V gene: TRBV28; clone size: NA
CDR3 protein: CASSPSGLAGGPNEQFF; CDR3 DNA: TGTGCCAGCAGCCCCTCGGGACTAGCGGGAGGGCCAAATGAGCAGTTCTTC; D gene: TRBD2; J gene: TRBJ2-1; V gene: TRBV7-6; clone size: many
CDR3 protein: CAISEPGLAVKTQYF; CDR3 DNA: TGTGCCATCAGTGAACCGGGACTAGCCGTGAAGACCCAGTACTTC; D gene: TRBD2; J gene: TRBJ2-5; V gene: TRBV10-3; clone size: many
CDR3 protein: CATSDPDSYEQYF; CDR3 DNA: TGTGCCACCAGTGATCCGGACAGCTACGAGCAGTACTTC; D gene: NA; J gene: TRBJ2-7; V gene: TRBV24-1; clone size: many
CDR3 protein: CASTQTGRAFF; CDR3 DNA: TGTGCCAGCACCCAAACAGGGCGAGCTTTCTTT; D gene: NA; J gene: TRBJ1-1; V gene: TRBV3-1; clone size: many
CDR3 protein: CAIRGVNTEAFF; CDR3 DNA: TGTGCCATCAGGGGGGTGAACACTGAAGCTTTCTTT; D gene: NA; J gene: TRBJ1-1; V gene: TRBV10-3; clone size: few
CDR3 protein: CASSPSYQGANTEAFF; CDR3 DNA: TGTGCCAGCTCACCATCTTATCAGGGGGCGAACACTGAAGCTTTCTTT; D gene: TRBD1; J gene: TRBJ1-1; V gene: TRBV18; clone size: NA
CDR3 protein: CASSGRTGETEAFF; CDR3 DNA: TGTGCCAGCAGCGGAAGGACAGGGGAAACTGAAGCTTTCTTT; D gene: TRBD1; J gene: TRBJ1-1; V gene: TRBV5-6; clone size: NA
CDR3 protein: CSAPTPLASAWRYNEQFF; CDR3 DNA: TGCAGTGCCCCCACCCCACTCGCTAGCGCTTGGAGGTACAATGAGCAGTTCTTC; D gene: NA; J gene: TRBJ2-1; V gene: TRBV20-1; clone size: many
CDR3 protein: CASSSGDQRGNEQFF; CDR3 DNA: TGCGCCAGCAGCTCGGGAGACCAAAGGGGCAATGAGCAGTTCTTC; D gene: NA; J gene: TRBJ2-1; V gene: TRBV5-1; clone size: few
CDR3 protein: CASSDLAGVSYNEQFF; CDR3 DNA: TGTGCCAGCAGCGATCTAGCGGGAGTGTCCTACAATGAGCAGTTCTTC; D gene: TRBD2; J gene: TRBJ2-1; V gene: TRBV12-3/TRBV12-4; clone size: NA
CDR3 protein: CASSPGRVGALAGANVLTF; CDR3 DNA: TGTGCCAGCAGCCCGGGCAGGGTGGGGGCTTTAGCTGGGGCCAACGTCCTGACTTTC; D gene: NA; J gene: TRBJ2-6; V gene: TRBV7-3; clone size: many
CDR3 protein: CASSYYKYSGELFF; CDR3 DNA: TGTGCCAGCAGTTACTACAAGTATTCCGGGGAGCTGTTTTTT; D gene: NA; J gene: TRBJ2-2; V gene: TRBV6-6; clone size: NA
CDR3 protein: CASSFGQGYTGELFF; CDR3 DNA: TGTGCCAGCAGCTTTGGACAGGGATACACCGGGGAGCTGTTTTTT; D gene: TRBD1; J gene: TRBJ2-2; V gene: TRBV7-3; clone size: few
CDR3 protein: CASSLTSQETQYF; CDR3 DNA: TGTGCCAGCAGTTTAACCAGCCAAGAGACCCAGTACTTC; D gene: NA; J gene: TRBJ2-5; V gene: TRBV28; clone size: few
CDR3 protein: CASSLGLAGPTDTQYF; CDR3 DNA: TGTGCCAGCAGCTTAGGGCTAGCAGGACCCACAGATACGCAGTATTTT; D gene: NA; J gene: TRBJ2-3; V gene: TRBV7-2; clone size: NA
CDR3 protein: CASRERGLHDTQYF; CDR3 DNA: TGTGCCAGCAGAGAGCGGGGTCTACATGATACGCAGTATTTT; D gene: TRBD2; J gene: TRBJ2-3; V gene: TRBV6-2/TRBV6-3; clone size: NA
CDR3 protein: CSARVLLLSGGKNIQYF; CDR3 DNA: TGCAGTGCTAGAGTTCTCCTCCTTAGCGGGGGCAAAAACATTCAGTACTTC; D gene: TRBD2; J gene: TRBJ2-4; V gene: TRBV20-1; clone size: few
CDR3 protein: CSARAGPSGGVAKNIQYF; CDR3 DNA: TGCAGTGCGAGGGCCGGACCATCAGGAGGGGTAGCCAAAAACATTCAGTACTTC; D gene: NA; J gene: TRBJ2-4; V gene: TRBV20-1; clone size: few
CDR3 protein: CSARLSGATYNEQFF; CDR3 DNA: TGCAGTGCTAGACTCTCAGGGGCCACCTACAATGAGCAGTTCTTC; D gene: NA; J gene: TRBJ2-1; V gene: TRBV20-1; clone size: many
CDR3 protein: CASSDGGQGLVFF; CDR3 DNA: TGTGCCAGCAGTGACGGGGGACAGGGGCTCGTTTTCTTT; D gene: TRBD1; J gene: TRBJ1-1; V gene: TRBV6-4; clone size: NA
CDR3 protein: CASSSPANTEAFF; CDR3 DNA: TGTGCCAGCAGCTCCCCTGCGAACACTGAAGCTTTCTTT; D gene: NA; J gene: TRBJ1-1; V gene: TRBV28; clone size: NA
CDR3 protein: CAWSTADTQYF; CDR3 DNA: TGTGCCTGGAGTACGGCAGATACGCAGTATTTT; D gene: NA; J gene: TRBJ2-3; V gene: TRBV30; clone size: NA
CDR3 protein: CAISASQASTDTQYF; CDR3 DNA: TGTGCCATCAGTGCAAGTCAGGCGAGCACAGATACGCAGTATTTT; D gene: NA; J gene: TRBJ2-3; V gene: TRBV6-2/TRBV6-3; clone size: NA
CDR3 protein: CASSFPAGGSADTQYF; CDR3 DNA: TGTGCCAGCAGTTTTCCGGCGGGAGGCTCCGCAGATACGCAGTATTTT; D gene: TRBD2; J gene: TRBJ2-3; V gene: TRBV28; clone size: many
CDR3 protein: CASTSGTPSYNEQFF; CDR3 DNA: TGCGCCAGCACCTCCGGGACCCCTTCGTACAATGAGCAGTTCTTC; D gene: NA; J gene: TRBJ2-1; V gene: TRBV5-1; clone size: many
CDR3 protein: CSVHLLAGGYNEQFF; CDR3 DNA: TGCAGCGTTCATTTACTAGCGGGAGGGTACAATGAGCAGTTCTTC; D gene: TRBD2; J gene: TRBJ2-1; V gene: TRBV29-1; clone size: many